The rows below give T cell receptor beta chains drawn from one sample of a study of siplizumab effects on memory and regulatory T cells. Repertoires were generated with immunoSEQ multiplex PCR, while TCRdb's copy carries only in-frame clones and drops some. The profile shows approximately 120,000 clones, 92% of them singletons. Specimen: Tregs sorted from blood. The receptors shown here come from a human donor in good health. The CDR3 runs from the conserved cysteine through the conserved F or W. A D gene is named only where the DNA matches it firmly.

d_gene,v_gene,CDR3aa
NA,TRBV19,CASSMNTGGGREQYF
NA,TRBV5-4,CASSLMNGEAFF
NA,TRBV19,CASSNPQGRNYGYTF
NA,TRBV5-1,CASRWAPSPSSYEQYF
TRBD1,TRBV6-5,CASRPGTARIYEQYF
TRBD1,TRBV5-1,CASSLRQGNEKLFF
NA,TRBV11-1,CASSLVGGPGPSTDTQYF
NA,TRBV6-5,CASSATGWYEQYF
NA,TRBV27,CASSFVGSDTQYF
NA,TRBV6-5,CATKQGLNSPLHF
TRBD1,TRBV27,CASSLSRRGQETQYF
NA,TRBV29-1,CSVVGEQNNEQFF
TRBD1,TRBV6-5,CAGSRQGSEKLFF
NA,TRBV6-1,CASSGSGKSNQPQHF
NA,TRBV19,CASSIANLDEAFF
NA,TRBV7-8,CASSSLNYGYTF
TRBD2,TRBV28,CASRPLLAGVPNEQFF
NA,TRBV6-6,CASRLQGRDYGYTF
TRBD2,TRBV5-1,CASSLTFRLASGANVLTF
TRBD1,TRBV30,CASGQGAFYTDTQYF
NA,TRBV6-5,CASSYLGPGGYTF
NA,TRBV5-6,CASSPRAKSNSPLHF
NA,TRBV27,CASSPTRAETQYF
NA,TRBV19,CASSMWQNTEAFF
TRBD1,TRBV5-1,CASSLSGQGGGYTF
NA,TRBV7-2,CASSLVVGREQYF
NA,TRBV30,CAWSVGTKNEKLFF
TRBD2,TRBV27,CASSLGLAGVRGFTDTQYF
NA,TRBV7-8,CASTSSYEQYF
NA,TRBV11-2,CASSLDHGIAGELFF
TRBD2,TRBV10-3,CAIAGRGDEQFF
NA,TRBV2,CASSSEHSNQPQHF
NA,TRBV29-1,CSVGRDLRYEQYF
NA,TRBV14,CASSRGAGNQPQHF
NA,TRBV15,CATSRDLGVPYNEQFF
TRBD2,TRBV5-6,CASSLGGGEQYF
NA,TRBV7-9,CASSGQFGTDTQYF